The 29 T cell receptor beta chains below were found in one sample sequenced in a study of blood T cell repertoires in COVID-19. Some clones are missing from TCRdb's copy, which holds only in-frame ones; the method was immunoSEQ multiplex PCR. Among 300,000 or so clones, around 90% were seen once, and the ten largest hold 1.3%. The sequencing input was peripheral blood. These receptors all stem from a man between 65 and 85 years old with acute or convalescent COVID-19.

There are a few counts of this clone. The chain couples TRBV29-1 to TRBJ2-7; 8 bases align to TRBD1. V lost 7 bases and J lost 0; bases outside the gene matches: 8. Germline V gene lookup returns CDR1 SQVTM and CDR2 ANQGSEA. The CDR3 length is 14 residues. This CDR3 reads CSASTGVSSYEQYF. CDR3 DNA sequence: TGCAGCGCCTCGACAGGGGTGAGCTCCTACGAGCAGTACTTC.

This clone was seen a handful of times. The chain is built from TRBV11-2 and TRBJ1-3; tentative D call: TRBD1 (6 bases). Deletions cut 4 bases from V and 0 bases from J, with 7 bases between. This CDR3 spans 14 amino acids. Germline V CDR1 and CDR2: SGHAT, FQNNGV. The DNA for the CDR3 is TGTGCCAGCAGCTCACAGGGCTCTGGAAACACCATATATTTT. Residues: CASSSQGSGNTIYF.

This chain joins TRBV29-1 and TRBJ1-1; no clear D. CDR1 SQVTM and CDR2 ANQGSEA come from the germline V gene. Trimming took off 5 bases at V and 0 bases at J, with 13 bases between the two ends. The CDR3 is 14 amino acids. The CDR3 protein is CSVNVGGMNTEAFF. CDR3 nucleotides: TGCAGCGTTAACGTGGGCGGGATGAACACTGAAGCTTTCTTT.

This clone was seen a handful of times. DNA for the CDR3: TGTGCCAGCAGGTCGGCTACTACTATGAACACTGAAGCTTTCTTT. Translation gives CASRSATTMNTEAFF. The chain employs TRBV3-1 (or the pseudogene TRBV3-2) and TRBJ1-1; D remains unclear. Germline-derived CDR1 and CDR2 are LGHDT and YNNKEL (reference sequence). Trimming took off 6 bases at V and 0 bases at J, with 14 bases between the two ends. The CDR3 has 15 amino acids.

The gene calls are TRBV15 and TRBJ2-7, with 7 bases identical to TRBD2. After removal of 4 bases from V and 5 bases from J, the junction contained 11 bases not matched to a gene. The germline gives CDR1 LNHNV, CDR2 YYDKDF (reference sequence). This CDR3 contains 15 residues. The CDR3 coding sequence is TGTGCCACCAGCATAGACCCCGCCGGGGGGAACGAGCAGTACTTC. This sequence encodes CATSIDPAGGNEQYF.

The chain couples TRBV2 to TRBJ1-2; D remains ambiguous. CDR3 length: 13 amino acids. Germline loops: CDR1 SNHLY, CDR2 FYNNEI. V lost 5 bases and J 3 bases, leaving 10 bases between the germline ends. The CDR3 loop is CASSLDIYYGYTF. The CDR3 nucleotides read TGTGCCAGCAGTCTCGACATTTACTATGGCTACACCTTC.

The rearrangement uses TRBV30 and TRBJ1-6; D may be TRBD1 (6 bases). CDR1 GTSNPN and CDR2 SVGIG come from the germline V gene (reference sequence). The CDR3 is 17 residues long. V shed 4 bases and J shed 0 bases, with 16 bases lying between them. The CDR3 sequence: CAWTGQQISSYNSPLHF. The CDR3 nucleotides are TGTGCCTGGACCGGACAGCAAATTAGCTCCTATAATTCACCCCTCCACTTT.

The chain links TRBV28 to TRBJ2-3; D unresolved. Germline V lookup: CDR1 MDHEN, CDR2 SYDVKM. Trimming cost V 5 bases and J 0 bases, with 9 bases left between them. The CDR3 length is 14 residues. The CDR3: CASSNIASTDTQYF. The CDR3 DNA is TGTGCCAGCAGTAACATAGCTAGCACAGATACGCAGTATTTT.

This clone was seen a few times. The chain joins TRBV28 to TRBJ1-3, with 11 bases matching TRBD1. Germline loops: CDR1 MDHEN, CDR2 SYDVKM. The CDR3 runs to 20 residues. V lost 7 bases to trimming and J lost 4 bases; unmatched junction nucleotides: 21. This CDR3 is CASIPDLWTGGWESGNTIYF. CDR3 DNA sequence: TGTGCCAGCATACCGGATCTGTGGACAGGGGGCTGGGAAAGCGGAAACACCATATATTTT.

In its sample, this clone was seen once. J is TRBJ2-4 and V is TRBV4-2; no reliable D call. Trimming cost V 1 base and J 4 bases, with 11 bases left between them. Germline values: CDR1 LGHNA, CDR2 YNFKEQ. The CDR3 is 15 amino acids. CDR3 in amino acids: CASSQVPLRKNIQYF. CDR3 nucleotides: TGTGCCAGCAGCCAAGTCCCATTACGGAAAAACATTCAGTACTTC.

The CDR3, as DNA: TGTGCCAGCAGCCAATCTATCCAGGGAGAGACCCAGTACTTC. It specifies CASSQSIQGETQYF. This rearrangement joins TRBV16 to TRBJ2-5; weak D call: TRBD1 (5 bases). Between the trimmed V and J ends, which lost 0 bases and 4 bases, there was a span of 9 bases. Germline values: CDR1 KGHSY, CDR2 FQNENV. CDR3 length: 14 amino acids. Full variable domain (outside the CDR3, taken from reference TRBV16 and TRBJ2-5): GEEVAQTPKHLVRGEGQKAKLYCAPIKGHSYVFWYQQVLKNEFKFLISFQNENVFDETGMPKERFSAKCLPNSPCSLEIQATKLEDSAVYFCASSQSIQGETQYFGPGTRLLVL.

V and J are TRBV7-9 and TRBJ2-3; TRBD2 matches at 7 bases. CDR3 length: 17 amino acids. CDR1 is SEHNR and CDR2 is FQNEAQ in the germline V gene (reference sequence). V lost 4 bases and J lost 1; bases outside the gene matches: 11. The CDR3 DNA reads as TGTGCCAGCAGCTCGAACGGGGGGTACCTAGGCACAGATACGCAGTATTTT. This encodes CASSSNGGYLGTDTQYF.

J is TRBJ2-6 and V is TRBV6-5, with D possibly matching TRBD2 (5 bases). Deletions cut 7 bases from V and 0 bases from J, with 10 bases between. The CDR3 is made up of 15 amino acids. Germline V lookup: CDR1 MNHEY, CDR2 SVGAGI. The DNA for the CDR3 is TGTGCCAGCACGTCGGGGAGCTCTGGGGCCAACGTCCTGACTTTC. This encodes CASTSGSSGANVLTF.

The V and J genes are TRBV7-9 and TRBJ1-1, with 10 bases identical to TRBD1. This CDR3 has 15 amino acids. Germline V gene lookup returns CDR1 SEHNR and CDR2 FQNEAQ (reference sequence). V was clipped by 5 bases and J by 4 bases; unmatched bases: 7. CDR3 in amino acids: CASSPGTGVSTEAFF. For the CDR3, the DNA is TGTGCCAGCAGCCCCGGGACAGGGGTTAGCACTGAAGCTTTCTTT.

CDR3 bases: TGTGCCAGCAGGTTTTCAGCGAATCAGCCCCAGCATTTT. It codes for CASRFSANQPQHF. The V and J genes are TRBV2 and TRBJ1-5, with unresolved D. The V and J ends lost 6 bases and 4 bases respectively, with 10 bases between them. The CDR3 is 13 amino acids. The V gene's germline CDR1 is SNHLY and CDR2 FYNNEI.

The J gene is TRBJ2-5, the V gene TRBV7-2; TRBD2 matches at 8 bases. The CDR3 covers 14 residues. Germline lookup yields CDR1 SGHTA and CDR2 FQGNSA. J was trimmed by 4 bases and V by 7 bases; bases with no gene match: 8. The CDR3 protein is CASKTLAARETQYF. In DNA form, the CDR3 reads TGTGCCAGCAAGACACTAGCGGCGAGAGAGACCCAGTACTTC.

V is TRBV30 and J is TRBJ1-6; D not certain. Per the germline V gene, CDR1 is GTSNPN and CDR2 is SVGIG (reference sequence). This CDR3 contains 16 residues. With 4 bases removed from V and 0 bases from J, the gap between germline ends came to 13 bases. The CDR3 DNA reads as TGTGCCTGGACCCCCCAGCGGAGCTCCTATAATTCACCCCTCCACTTT. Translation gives CAWTPQRSSYNSPLHF.

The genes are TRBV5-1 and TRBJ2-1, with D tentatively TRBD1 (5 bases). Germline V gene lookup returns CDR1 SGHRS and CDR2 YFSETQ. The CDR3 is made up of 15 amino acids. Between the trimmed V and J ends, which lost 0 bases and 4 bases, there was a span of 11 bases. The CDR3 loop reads CASSLDQGAYNEQFF. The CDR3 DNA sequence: TGCGCCAGCAGCTTGGATCAGGGCGCGTACAATGAGCAGTTCTTC.

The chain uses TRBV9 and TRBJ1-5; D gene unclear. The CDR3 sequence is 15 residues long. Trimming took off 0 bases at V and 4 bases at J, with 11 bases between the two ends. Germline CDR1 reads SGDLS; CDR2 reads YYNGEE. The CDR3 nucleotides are TGTGCCAGCAGCGTAGGGGCAGAAAGAAATCAGCCCCAGCATTTT. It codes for CASSVGAERNQPQHF. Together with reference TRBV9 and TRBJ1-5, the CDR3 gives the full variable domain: DSGVTQTPKHLITATGQRVTLRCSPRSGDLSVYWYQQSLDQGLQFLIQYYNGEERAKGNILERFSAQQFPDLHSELNLSSLELGDSALYFCASSVGAERNQPQHFGDGTRLSIL.

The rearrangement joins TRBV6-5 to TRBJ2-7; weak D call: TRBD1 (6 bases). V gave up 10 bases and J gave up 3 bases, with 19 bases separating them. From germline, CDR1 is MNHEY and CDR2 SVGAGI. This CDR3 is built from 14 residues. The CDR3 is CATRPRGRIYEQYF. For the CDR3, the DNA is TGTGCCACCCGACCTAGGGGGAGAATCTACGAGCAGTACTTC.

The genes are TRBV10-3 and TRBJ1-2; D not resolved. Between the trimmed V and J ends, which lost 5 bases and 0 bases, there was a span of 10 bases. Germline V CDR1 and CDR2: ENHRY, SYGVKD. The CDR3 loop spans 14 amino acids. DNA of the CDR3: TGTGCCATCAGTTCGTTAACAGCTAACTATGGCTACACCTTC. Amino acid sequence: CAISSLTANYGYTF.

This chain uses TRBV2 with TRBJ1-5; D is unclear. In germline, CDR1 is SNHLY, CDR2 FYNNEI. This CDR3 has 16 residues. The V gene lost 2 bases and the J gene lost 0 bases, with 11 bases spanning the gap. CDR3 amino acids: CASSEFPVNSNQPQHF. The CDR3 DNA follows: TGTGCCAGCAGTGAATTCCCGGTAAATAGCAATCAGCCCCAGCATTTT.

This CDR3 reads CASSTGQPGDTIYF. The CDR3 DNA follows: TGTGCCAGCAGCACTGGACAGCCGGGCGACACCATATATTTT. This rearrangement joins TRBV11-1 to TRBJ1-3, with D maybe TRBD1 (6 bases). With 5 bases removed from V and 8 bases from J, the gap between germline ends came to 16 bases. The CDR3 runs to 14 residues. Germline V gives CDR1 SGHAT, CDR2 FQDESV (reference sequence). Looking up the rest from reference TRBV11-1 and TRBJ1-3 gives the full variable domain: EAEVAQSPRYKITEKSQAVAFWCDPISGHATLYWYRQILGQGPELLVQFQDESVVDDSQLPKDRFSAERLKGVDSTLKIQPAELGDSAMYLCASSTGQPGDTIYFGEGSWLTVV.

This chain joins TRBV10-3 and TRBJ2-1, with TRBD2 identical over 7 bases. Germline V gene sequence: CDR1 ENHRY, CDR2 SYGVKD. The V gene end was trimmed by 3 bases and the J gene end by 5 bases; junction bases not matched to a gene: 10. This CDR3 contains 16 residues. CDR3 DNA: TGTGCCATCAGTGAACTTTCCGGGACTATACACAATGAGCAGTTCTTC. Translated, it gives CAISELSGTIHNEQFF.

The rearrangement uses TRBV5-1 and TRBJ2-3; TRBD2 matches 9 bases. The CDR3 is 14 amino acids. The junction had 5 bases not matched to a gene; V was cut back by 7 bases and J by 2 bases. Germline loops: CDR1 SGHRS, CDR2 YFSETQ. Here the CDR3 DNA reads TGCGCCAGCGGGGCTAGCGGGACCACAGATACGCAGTATTTT. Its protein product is CASGASGTTDTQYF.

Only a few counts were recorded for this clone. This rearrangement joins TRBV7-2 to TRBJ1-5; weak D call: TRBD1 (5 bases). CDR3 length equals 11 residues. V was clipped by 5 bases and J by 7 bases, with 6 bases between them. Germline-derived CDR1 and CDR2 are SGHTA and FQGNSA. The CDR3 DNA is TGTGCCAGCAGCCAGGGCCAGCCCCAGCATTTT. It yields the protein CASSQGQPQHF.

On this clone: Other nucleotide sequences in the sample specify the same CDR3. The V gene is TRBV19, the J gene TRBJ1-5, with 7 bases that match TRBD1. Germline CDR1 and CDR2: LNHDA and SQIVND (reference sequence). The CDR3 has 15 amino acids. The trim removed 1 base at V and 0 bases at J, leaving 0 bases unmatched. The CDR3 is CASSIGTGSNQPQHF. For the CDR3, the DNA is TGTGCCAGTAGTATAGGGACAGGTAGCAATCAGCCCCAGCATTTT.

CDR3 in amino acids: CASSSFQDQPQHF. CDR3 DNA: TGTGCCAGCAGCTCATTTCAGGATCAGCCCCAGCATTTT. The chain joins TRBV5-4 to TRBJ1-5, with D unresolved. Germline V gene lookup returns CDR1 SGHNT and CDR2 YYREEE (reference sequence). V was pared by 3 bases and J by 5 bases, with 9 bases between. The CDR3 has 13 amino acids.

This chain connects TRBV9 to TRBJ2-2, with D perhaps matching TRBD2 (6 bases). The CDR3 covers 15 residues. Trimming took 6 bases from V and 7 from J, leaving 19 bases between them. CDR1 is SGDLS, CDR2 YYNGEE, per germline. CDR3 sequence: CASTSPGVRDGELFF. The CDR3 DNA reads TGTGCCAGCACCTCGCCGGGGGTCCGCGACGGGGAGCTGTTTTTT.